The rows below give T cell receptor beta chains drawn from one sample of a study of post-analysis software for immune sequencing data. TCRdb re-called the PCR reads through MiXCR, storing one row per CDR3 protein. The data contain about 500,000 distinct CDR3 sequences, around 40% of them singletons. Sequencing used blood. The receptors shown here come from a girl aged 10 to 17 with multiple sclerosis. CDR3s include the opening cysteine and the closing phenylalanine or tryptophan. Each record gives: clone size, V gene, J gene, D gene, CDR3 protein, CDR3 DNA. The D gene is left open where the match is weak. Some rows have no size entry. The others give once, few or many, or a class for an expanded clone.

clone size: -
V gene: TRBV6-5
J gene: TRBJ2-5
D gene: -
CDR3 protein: CASSYGQKETQYF
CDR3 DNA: TGTGCCAGCAGTTACGGACAGAAGGAGACCCAGTACTTC

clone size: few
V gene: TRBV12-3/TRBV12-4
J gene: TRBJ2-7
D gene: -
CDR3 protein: CASSLAGRNYEQYF
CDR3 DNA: TGTGCCAGCAGTTTGGCAGGGAGGAACTACGAGCAGTACTTC

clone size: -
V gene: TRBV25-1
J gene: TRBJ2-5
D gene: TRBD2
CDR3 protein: CASSPSPGGPLQETQYF
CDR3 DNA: TGTGCCAGCAGCCCAAGCCCGGGAGGCCCTCTCCAAGAGACCCAGTACTTC

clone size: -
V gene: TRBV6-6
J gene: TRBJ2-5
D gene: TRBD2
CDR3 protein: CASSVGLAGGRETQYF
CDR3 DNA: TGTGCCAGCAGTGTGGGACTAGCGGGAGGTCGAGAGACCCAGTACTTC

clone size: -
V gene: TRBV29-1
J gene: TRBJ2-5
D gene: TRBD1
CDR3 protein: CSVVTGDGETQYF
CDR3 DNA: TGCAGCGTCGTGACAGGGGATGGAGAGACCCAGTACTTC

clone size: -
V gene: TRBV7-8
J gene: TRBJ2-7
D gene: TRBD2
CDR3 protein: CASSLGGGAGISYEQYF
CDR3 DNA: TGTGCCAGCAGCTTAGGGGGGGGAGCTGGAATCTCCTACGAGCAGTACTTC

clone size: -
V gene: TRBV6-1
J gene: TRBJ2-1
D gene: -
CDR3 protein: CASRSSGQNEQFF
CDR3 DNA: TGTGCCAGCAGGTCTAGCGGACAGAATGAGCAGTTCTTC

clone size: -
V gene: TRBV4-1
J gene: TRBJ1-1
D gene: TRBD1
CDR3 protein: CASSQETGTNTEAFF
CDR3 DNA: TGCGCCAGCAGCCAAGAGACAGGGACGAACACTGAAGCTTTCTTT

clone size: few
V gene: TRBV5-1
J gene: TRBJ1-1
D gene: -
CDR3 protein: CASRDSGTAVGAFF
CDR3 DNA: TGCGCCAGCAGGGATTCCGGGACGGCCGTAGGAGCTTTCTTT

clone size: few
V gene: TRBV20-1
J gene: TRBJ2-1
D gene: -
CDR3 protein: CSATNNEQFF
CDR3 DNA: TGCAGTGCTACAAACAATGAGCAGTTCTTC

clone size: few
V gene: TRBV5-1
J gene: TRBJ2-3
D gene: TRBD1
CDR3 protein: CASSSGTVGRTDTQYF
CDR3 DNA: TGCGCCAGCAGCTCCGGGACAGTCGGTAGAACAGATACGCAGTATTTT

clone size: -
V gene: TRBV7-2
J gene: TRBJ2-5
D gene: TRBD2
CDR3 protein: CASRLPGSGALETQYF
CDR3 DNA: TGTGCCAGCAGACTGCCGGGGAGCGGGGCTCTAGAGACCCAGTACTTC

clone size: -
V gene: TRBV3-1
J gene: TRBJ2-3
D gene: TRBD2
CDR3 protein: CASSQEAGGGTDTQYF
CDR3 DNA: TGTGCCAGCAGCCAAGAAGCGGGAGGCGGCACAGATACGCAGTATTTT

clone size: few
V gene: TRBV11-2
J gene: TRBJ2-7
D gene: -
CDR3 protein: CASSLTDRYEQYF
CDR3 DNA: TGTGCCAGCAGCTTAACGGACAGATACGAGCAGTACTTC

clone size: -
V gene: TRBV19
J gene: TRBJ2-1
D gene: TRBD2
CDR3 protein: CATTTSGLYNEQFF
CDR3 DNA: TGTGCCACCACGACTAGCGGGCTATACAATGAGCAGTTCTTC

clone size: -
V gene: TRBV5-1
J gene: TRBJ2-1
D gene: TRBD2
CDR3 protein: CASRLAGEGEQFF
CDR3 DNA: TGCGCCAGCAGGCTAGCGGGAGAGGGTGAGCAGTTCTTC

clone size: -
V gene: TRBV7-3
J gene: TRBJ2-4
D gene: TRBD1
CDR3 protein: CASSMDRGENIQYF
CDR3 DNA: TGTGCCAGCAGCATGGACAGGGGAGAAAACATTCAGTACTTC

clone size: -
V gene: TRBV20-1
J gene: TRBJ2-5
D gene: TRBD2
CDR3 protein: CSTTLWRLAEETQYF
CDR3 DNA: TGCAGTACGACACTCTGGAGACTAGCGGAAGAGACCCAGTACTTC

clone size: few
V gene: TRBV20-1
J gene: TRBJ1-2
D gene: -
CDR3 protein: CSARGDRAYINYGYTF
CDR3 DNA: TGCAGTGCCAGGGGTGACAGAGCTTATATCAACTATGGCTACACCTTC

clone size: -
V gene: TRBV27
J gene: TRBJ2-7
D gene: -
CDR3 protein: CASSLSFRAGSYEQYF
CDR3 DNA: TGTGCCAGCAGTTTATCGTTCCGGGCAGGCTCCTACGAGCAGTACTTC

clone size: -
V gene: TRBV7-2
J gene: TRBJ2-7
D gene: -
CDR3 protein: CVSSLGQYYEQYF
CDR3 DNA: TGTGTCAGCAGCTTAGGGCAGTACTACGAGCAGTACTTC

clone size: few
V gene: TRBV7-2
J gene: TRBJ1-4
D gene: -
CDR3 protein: CASSLFASTNEKLFF
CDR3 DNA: TGTGCCAGCAGCTTATTTGCGTCTACTAATGAAAAACTGTTTTTT

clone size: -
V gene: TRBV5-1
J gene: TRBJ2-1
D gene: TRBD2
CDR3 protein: CASSLELAGALRYNEQFF
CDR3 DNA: TGCGCCAGCAGCTTGGAGCTAGCGGGTGCCCTCCGCTACAATGAGCAGTTCTTC

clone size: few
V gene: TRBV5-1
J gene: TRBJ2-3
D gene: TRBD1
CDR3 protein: CASGTGMRSGTDTQYF
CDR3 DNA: TGCGCCAGCGGGACAGGGATGCGTTCTGGCACAGATACGCAGTATTTT

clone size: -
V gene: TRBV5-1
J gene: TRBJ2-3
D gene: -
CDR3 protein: CASSLAGSADTQYF
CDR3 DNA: TGCGCCAGCAGCTTGGCGGGTTCGGCGGATACGCAGTATTTT

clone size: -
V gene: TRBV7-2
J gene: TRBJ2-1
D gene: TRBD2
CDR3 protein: CASSTGTRVGEQFF
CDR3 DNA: TGTGCCAGCAGCACAGGGACTAGAGTGGGTGAGCAGTTCTTC

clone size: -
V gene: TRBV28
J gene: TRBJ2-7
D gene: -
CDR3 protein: CASRPGGASYEQYF
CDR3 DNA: TGTGCCAGCAGGCCCGGTGGGGCCTCCTACGAGCAGTACTTC

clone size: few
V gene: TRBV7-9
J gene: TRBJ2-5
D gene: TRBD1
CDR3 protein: CASSPWTGEKTQYF
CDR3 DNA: TGTGCCAGCAGCCCCTGGACAGGGGAGAAGACCCAGTACTTC

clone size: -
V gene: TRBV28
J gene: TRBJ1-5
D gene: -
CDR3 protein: CASSPGRDNQPQHF
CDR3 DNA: TGTGCCAGTAGTCCCGGACGGGACAATCAGCCCCAGCATTTT

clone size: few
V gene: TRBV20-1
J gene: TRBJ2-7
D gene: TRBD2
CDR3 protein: CSAVLPGLAGTYEQYF
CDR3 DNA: TGCAGTGCTGTTCTTCCGGGACTAGCGGGAACCTACGAGCAGTACTTC

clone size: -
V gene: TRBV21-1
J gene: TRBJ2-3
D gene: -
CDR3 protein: CASTGRVAGVRDTQYF
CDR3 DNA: TGTGCCAGCACCGGCCGGGTAGCGGGAGTGAGAGATACGCAGTATTTT

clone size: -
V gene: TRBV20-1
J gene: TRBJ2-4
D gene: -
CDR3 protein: CSARAGPVLAKNIQYF
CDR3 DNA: TGCAGTGCTAGAGCTGGACCAGTACTAGCCAAAAACATTCAGTACTTC

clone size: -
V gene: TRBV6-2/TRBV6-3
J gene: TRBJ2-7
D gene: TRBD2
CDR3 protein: CASSSPGLAPLHEQYF
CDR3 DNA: TGTGCCAGCAGTTCCCCGGGACTAGCGCCTCTCCACGAGCAGTACTTC

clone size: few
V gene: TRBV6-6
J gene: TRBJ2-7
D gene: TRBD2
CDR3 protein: CASSYTSGPSYEQYF
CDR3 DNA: TGTGCCAGCAGTTATACTAGCGGGCCATCCTACGAGCAGTACTTC

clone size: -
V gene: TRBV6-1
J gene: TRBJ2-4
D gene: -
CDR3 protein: CASRTFGQGRAKNIQYF
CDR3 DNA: TGTGCCAGCAGGACGTTCGGCCAGGGGAGAGCCAAAAACATTCAGTACTTC

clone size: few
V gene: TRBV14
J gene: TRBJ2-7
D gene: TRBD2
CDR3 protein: CASSHRTSGRALEQYF
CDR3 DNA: TGTGCCAGCAGCCACCGGACTAGCGGGAGGGCCTTGGAGCAGTACTTC

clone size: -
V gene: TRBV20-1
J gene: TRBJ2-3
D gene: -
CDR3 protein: CSAGARDSGGEDTQYF
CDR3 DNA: TGCAGTGCTGGAGCTAGGGACTCCGGCGGAGAAGATACGCAGTATTTT

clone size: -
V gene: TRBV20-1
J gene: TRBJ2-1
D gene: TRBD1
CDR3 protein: CSARLITGGNEQFF
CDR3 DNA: TGCAGTGCTAGGCTAATTACAGGGGGCAATGAGCAGTTCTTC

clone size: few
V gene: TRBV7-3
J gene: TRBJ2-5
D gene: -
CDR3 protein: CASSPIRDDQETQYF
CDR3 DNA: TGTGCCAGCAGCCCCATCCGGGACGACCAAGAGACCCAGTACTTC

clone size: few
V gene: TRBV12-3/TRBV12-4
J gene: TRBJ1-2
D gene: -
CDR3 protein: CASSLVGGIYGYTF
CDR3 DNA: TGTGCCAGCAGTTTAGTTGGCGGGATCTATGGCTACACCTTC

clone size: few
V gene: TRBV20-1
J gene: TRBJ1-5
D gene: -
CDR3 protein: CSAPTSGQKGNQPQHF
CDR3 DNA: TGCAGTGCCCCCACATCGGGACAAAAGGGCAATCAGCCCCAGCATTTT

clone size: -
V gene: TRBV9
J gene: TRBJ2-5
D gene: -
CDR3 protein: CASSVAGSQGTQYF
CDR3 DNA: TGTGCCAGCAGCGTAGCTGGCAGCCAGGGGACCCAGTACTTC

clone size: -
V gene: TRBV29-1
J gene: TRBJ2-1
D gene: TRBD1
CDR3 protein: CSVVTGVSSYNEQFF
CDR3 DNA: TGCAGCGTTGTAACAGGGGTAAGCTCCTACAATGAGCAGTTCTTC

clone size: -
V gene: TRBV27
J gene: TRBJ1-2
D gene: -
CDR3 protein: CASTGAQDYGYTF
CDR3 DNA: TGTGCCAGCACAGGGGCACAGGACTATGGCTACACCTTC

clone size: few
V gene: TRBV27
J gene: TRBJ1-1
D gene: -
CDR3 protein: CASSNPPEAFF
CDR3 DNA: TGTGCCAGCAGTAACCCTCCTGAGGCTTTCTTT

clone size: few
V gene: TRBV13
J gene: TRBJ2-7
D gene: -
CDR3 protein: CASSLGGFAYEQYF
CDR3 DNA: TGTGCCAGCAGCTTGGGGGGATTTGCCTACGAGCAGTACTTC

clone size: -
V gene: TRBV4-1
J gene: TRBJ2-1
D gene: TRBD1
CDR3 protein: CASSHPPGGQGVYNEQFF
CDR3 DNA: TGCGCCAGCAGCCATCCTCCCGGGGGACAGGGGGTCTACAATGAGCAGTTCTTC

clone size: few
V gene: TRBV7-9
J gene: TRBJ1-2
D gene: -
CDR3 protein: CASSPWTDNYGYTF
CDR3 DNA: TGTGCCAGCAGCCCTTGGACGGATAACTATGGCTACACCTTC

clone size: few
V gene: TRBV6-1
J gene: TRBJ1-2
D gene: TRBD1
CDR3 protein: CASSEETGGGYTF
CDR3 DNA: TGTGCCAGCAGTGAAGAAACAGGGGGCGGCTACACCTTC

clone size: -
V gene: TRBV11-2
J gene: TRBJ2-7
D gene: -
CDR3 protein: CASSLDRGFSYEQYF
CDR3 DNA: TGTGCCAGCAGCTTAGATAGAGGGTTCTCCTACGAGCAGTACTTC

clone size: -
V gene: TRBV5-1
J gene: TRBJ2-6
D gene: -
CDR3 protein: CASSLVAQSSGANVLTF
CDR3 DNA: TGCGCCAGCAGCTTGGTCGCACAGAGCTCTGGGGCCAACGTCCTGACTTTC

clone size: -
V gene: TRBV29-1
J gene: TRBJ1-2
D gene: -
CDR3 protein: CSVGGGNGHTF
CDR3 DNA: -

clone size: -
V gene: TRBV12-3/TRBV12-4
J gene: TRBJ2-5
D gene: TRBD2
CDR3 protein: CASSEGTSGRVRETQYF
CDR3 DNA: TGTGCCAGCAGTGAGGGGACTAGCGGGAGGGTTCGAGAGACCCAGTACTTC

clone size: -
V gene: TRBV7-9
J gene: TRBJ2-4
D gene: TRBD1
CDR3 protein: CASSQGVTGVQPQYF
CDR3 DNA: TGTGCCAGCAGCCAGGGGGTCACAGGGGTCCAGCCCCAGTACTTC

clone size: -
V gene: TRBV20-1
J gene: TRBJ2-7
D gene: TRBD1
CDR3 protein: CSALQGADEQYF
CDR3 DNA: TGCAGTGCCCTACAGGGGGCTGACGAGCAGTACTTC

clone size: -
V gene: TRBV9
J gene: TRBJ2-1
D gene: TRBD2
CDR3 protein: CASTREADNEQFF
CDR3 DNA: TGTGCCAGCACGCGGGAGGCGGACAATGAGCAGTTCTTC

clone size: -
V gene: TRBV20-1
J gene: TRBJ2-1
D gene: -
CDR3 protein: CSASPHEQFF
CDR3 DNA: TGCAGTGCTAGTCCACATGAGCAGTTCTTC

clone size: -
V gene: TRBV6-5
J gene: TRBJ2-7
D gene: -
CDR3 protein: CASSYSHEQYF
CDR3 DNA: TGTGCCAGCAGTTACTCGCACGAGCAGTACTTC

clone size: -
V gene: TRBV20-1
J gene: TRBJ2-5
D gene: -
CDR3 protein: CSAKGFGTQETQYF
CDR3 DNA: TGCAGTGCTAAAGGGTTTGGGACCCAAGAGACCCAGTACTTC